These T cell receptor beta chains were read from a single sample in a study of cytomegalovirus exposure and HLA in healthy donors. Profiled with immunoSEQ multiplex PCR; TCRdb holds only in-frame clones, not every one. Of approximately 140,000 clones in the sample, roughly three quarters were seen once. Sequencing was carried out using PBMCs. The origin of the receptors is a male donor in good health and CMV-seronegative. Both conserved end residues are part of each CDR3. D genes are given only for firm matches. The size entry is marked missing in some rows and otherwise reads once, few, many or a size class.

J	size	V	D	DNA	CDR3
TRBJ2-5	.	TRBV6-1	.	TGTGCCAGCAGTGAACCCGGGGTAAGAGAGACCCAGTACTTC	CASSEPGVRETQYF
TRBJ2-7	once	TRBV9	TRBD1	TGTGCCAGCAGCGCCGGACAGGGGGGCGAGCAGTACTTC	CASSAGQGGEQYF
TRBJ2-1	once	TRBV19	.	TGTGCCAGTAGTATCCCCGGGTTCTCCTACAATGAGCAGTTCTTC	CASSIPGFSYNEQFF
TRBJ1-1	.	TRBV4-2	.	TGTGCCAGCAGCCACTCCATCGGAGTCACTGAAGCTTTCTTT	CASSHSIGVTEAFF
TRBJ1-2	few	TRBV7-8	.	TGTGCCAGCAGCTTGGGGCTCTATGGCTACACCTTC	CASSLGLYGYTF
TRBJ2-3	.	TRBV9	.	TGTGCCAGCAGCGTTGGGGTGGGGGGGCCAAGCACAGATACGCAGTATTTT	CASSVGVGGPSTDTQYF
TRBJ2-1	.	TRBV5-4	TRBD2	TGTGCCAGCAGCTTCGGACTAGTCCTAAATGAGCAGTTCTTC	CASSFGLVLNEQFF
TRBJ1-5	.	TRBV2	.	TGTGCCAGCAGTGGAGGGTGGGAAAATCAGCCCCAGCATTTT	CASSGGWENQPQHF
TRBJ2-7	.	TRBV7-2	.	TGTGCCAGCAGCTTAATCTCGGACGGAGGTTACGAGCAGTACTTC	CASSLISDGGYEQYF
TRBJ2-1	.	TRBV30	.	TGTGCCTGGAGTCGGGACTTCATGACCTACAATGAGCAGTTCTTC	CAWSRDFMTYNEQFF
TRBJ2-7	.	TRBV29-1	.	TGCAGCGTTGTATTAGGGTTAGGGGGGGTTTACGAGCAGTACTTC	CSVVLGLGGVYEQYF
TRBJ1-1	.	TRBV10-3	TRBD1	TGTGCCACATGCGTCGGACAGGGAGGCACTGAAGCTTTCTTT	CATCVGQGGTEAFF
TRBJ2-1	.	TRBV13	.	TGTGCCAGCAGCCTCGGGACCGGGACAATGACCGACAATGAGCAGTTCTTC	CASSLGTGTMTDNEQFF
TRBJ2-5	.	TRBV15	TRBD1	TGTGCCACCAGCAGAGGGCAGGGGGCTGATGAGACCCAGTACTTC	CATSRGQGADETQYF